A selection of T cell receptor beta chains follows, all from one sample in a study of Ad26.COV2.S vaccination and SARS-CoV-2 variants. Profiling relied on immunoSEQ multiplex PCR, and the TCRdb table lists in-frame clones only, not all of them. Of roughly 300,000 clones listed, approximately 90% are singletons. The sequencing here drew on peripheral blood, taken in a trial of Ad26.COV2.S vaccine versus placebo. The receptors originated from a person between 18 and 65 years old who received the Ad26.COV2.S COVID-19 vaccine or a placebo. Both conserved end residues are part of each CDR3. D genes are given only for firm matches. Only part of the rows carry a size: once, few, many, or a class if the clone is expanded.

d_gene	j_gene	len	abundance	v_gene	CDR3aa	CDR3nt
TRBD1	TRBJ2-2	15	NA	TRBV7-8	CASSLGQGDTGELFF	TGTGCCAGCAGCTTAGGACAGGGGGACACCGGGGAGCTGTTTTTT
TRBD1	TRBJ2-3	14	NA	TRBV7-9	CASSSTGTTDTQYF	TGTGCCAGCAGCTCGACAGGGACCACAGATACGCAGTATTTT
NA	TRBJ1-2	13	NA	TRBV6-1	CASSEATNYGYTF	TGTGCCAGCAGTGAAGCAACTAACTATGGCTACACCTTC
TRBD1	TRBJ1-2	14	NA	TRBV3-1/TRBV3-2	CASSHSGQTYGYTF	TGTGCCAGCAGCCACTCGGGACAGACCTATGGCTACACCTTC
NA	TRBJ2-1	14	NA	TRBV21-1	CASSNGVPYNEQFF	TGTGCCAGCAGCAACGGGGTCCCCTACAATGAGCAGTTCTTC
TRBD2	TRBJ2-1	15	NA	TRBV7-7	CASSLSSGSTNEQFF	TGTGCCAGCAGCTTATCTAGCGGGAGTACGAATGAGCAGTTCTTC
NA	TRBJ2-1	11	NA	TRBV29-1	CSGGIYNEQFF	TGCAGCGGGGGGATCTACAATGAGCAGTTCTTC
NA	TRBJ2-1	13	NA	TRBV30	CAWSFGTYNEQFF	TGTGCCTGGAGTTTTGGGACCTACAATGAGCAGTTCTTC
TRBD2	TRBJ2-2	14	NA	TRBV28	CASGTSGNTGELFF	TGTGCCAGCGGGACTAGCGGGAATACCGGGGAGCTGTTTTTT
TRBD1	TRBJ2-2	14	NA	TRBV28	CASSFTGGTGELFF	TGTGCCAGCAGTTTCACAGGGGGCACCGGGGAGCTGTTTTTT
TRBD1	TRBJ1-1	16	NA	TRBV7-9	CASSLGTGYMNTEAFF	TGTGCCAGCAGCTTAGGGACAGGTTATATGAACACTGAAGCTTTCTTT
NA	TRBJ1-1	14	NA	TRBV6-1	CASSESGQLGAAFF	TGTGCCAGCAGTGAATCCGGGCAACTGGGCGCAGCTTTCTTT
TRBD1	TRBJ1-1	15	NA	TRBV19	CASSAWTGHTTEAFF	TGTGCCAGTAGTGCGTGGACAGGGCATACCACTGAAGCTTTCTTT
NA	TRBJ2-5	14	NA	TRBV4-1	CASSQADFQETQYF	TGCGCCAGCAGCCAAGCGGATTTTCAAGAGACCCAGTACTTC
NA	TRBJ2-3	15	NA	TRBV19	CASSISQGNRDTQYF	TGTGCCAGTAGTATTAGTCAGGGGAATAGAGATACGCAGTATTTT
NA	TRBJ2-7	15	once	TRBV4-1	CASSHRGRGVYEQYF	TGCGCCAGCAGCCACCGGGGCAGGGGGGTCTACGAGCAGTACTTC
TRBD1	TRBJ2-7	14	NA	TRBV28	CASRFLGTGYEQYF	TGTGCCAGCAGATTCCTCGGGACAGGGTACGAGCAGTACTTC
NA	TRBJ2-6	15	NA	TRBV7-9	CASSFTISGANVLTF	TGTGCCAGCAGCTTTACCATCTCTGGGGCCAACGTCCTGACTTTC
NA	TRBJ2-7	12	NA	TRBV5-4	CASSIDSHEQYF	TGTGCCAGCAGCATAGACAGCCACGAGCAGTACTTC
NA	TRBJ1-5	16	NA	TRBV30	CAWSVPVTGGNQPQHF	TGTGCCTGGAGTGTACCGGTGACAGGAGGCAATCAGCCCCAGCATTTT
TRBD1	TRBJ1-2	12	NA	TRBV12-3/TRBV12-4	CASSAGGYGYTF	TGTGCCAGCAGTGCAGGGGGCTATGGCTACACCTTC
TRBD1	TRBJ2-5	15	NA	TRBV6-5	CASSYSPGQQETQYF	TGTGCCAGCAGTTACTCCCCGGGACAGCAAGAGACCCAGTACTTC
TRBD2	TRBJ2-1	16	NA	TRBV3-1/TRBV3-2	CASSQLTSGGANEQFF	TGTGCCAGCAGCCAACTGACTAGCGGGGGAGCCAATGAGCAGTTCTTC
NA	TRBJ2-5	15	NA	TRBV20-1	CSASGSRPYQETQYF	TGCAGTGCTAGTGGGTCTCGTCCTTATCAAGAGACCCAGTACTTC
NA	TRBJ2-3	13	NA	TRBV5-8	CASSLEPDGTQYF	TGTGCCAGCAGCTTGGAGCCTGATGGGACGCAGTATTTT
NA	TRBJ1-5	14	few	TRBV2	CASSGWGLREPQHF	TGTGCCAGCAGTGGTTGGGGGTTGCGTGAGCCCCAGCATTTT
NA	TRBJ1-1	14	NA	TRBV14	CASSQDLGNTEAFF	TGTGCCAGCAGCCAAGATCTTGGTAACACTGAAGCTTTCTTT
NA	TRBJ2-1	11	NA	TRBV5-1	CASSFENEQFF	TGCGCCAGCAGCTTTGAGAATGAGCAGTTCTTC